A single TCR beta chain is shown here with its context. A read error may account for a junction end that differs from germline. The data originate from a study of T-cell reconstitution after alpha-beta-depleted transplantation in children. CDR1 is DFQATT and CDR2 is SNEGSKA in the germline V gene (reference sequence). The CDR3 contains 18 residues. A library of TCRbeta sequences, prepared with unique molecular identifiers, was generated. TCRdb reprocessed the PCR reads with MiXCR, giving one entry per CDR3 protein. There are some 550,000 distinct CDR3 sequences in the sample; about a sixth occur only once, and less than 4% lies in the top ten.

The gene calls are TRBV20-1 and TRBJ2-1; D may correspond to TRBD1 or TRBD2 (6 bases each). The sequencing used PBMCs from the stem cell graft donor, collected from the stem cell graft. The sequence was collected from a human donor who donated a stem cell graft to a child with acute lymphoblastic leukemia. This CDR3 reads CSARVGGLRTTSYSEQFF. The CDR3 bases are TGCAGTGCTAGAGTAGGGGGGCTAAGGACTACCTCCTACAGTGAGCAGTTCTTC.